The 23 T cell receptor beta chains below all came from one sample that was sequenced in a study of blood T cell repertoires in COVID-19 (TCRdb year 2020). The method behind the library was the immunoSEQ multiplex PCR assay. TCRdb carries this immuneACCESS record with in-frame sequences only. Its versions omit some clonotypes, under half of them owing to an unresolved V gene in the studies checked, with the rest unexplained. This sample lists tens of thousands of clones; roughly 86% were detected once. The top ten hold 60% to 80% of the sample. Source material: peripheral blood. The receptors here all came from a man aged 65-85 years with acute or convalescent COVID-19.

This clone was detected ten times or more. The gene calls are TRBV12-3 or TRBV12-4 and TRBJ2-1, with TRBD1 identical over 8 bases. The CDR3 consists of 13 residues. The ends lost 9 bases at V and 4 bases at J; junction bases unmatched: 5. The CDR3 loop reads CARFTGGYNEQFF. For the CDR3, the DNA is TGTGCCAGATTTACAGGGGGATACAATGAGCAGTTCTTC.

V gene TRBV28 combines with J gene TRBJ2-5; 10 bases fit TRBD2. CDR3 length equals 16 residues. Germline lookup yields CDR1 MDHEN and CDR2 SYDVKM. Unmatched junction bases numbered 9, after V lost 6 bases and J lost 2 bases. CDR3 DNA sequence: TGTGCCAGCAGCGGACTAGCGGAAGGGGATCAAGAGACCCAGTACTTC. Protein: CASSGLAEGDQETQYF.

The genes are TRBV21-1 and TRBJ2-5; the table's D gene call, TRBD2, was not cross checked with the DNA. TRBV21-1 is tagged as a pseudogene. CDR3 length: 16 residues. This chain's CDR3 is CASSKIVSGREGTQYF. DNA of the CDR3: TGTGCCAGCAGCAAAATAGTTAGCGGGAGGGAAGGGACCCAGTACTTC.

The chain carries TRBV18 and TRBJ2-3, with TRBD2 identical over 11 bases. The CDR3 extends over 17 amino acids. J was trimmed by 4 bases and V by 3 bases; bases with no gene match: 9. The germline gives CDR1 KGHSH, CDR2 LQKENI. As DNA, the CDR3 is TGTGCCAGCTCACCGGGACTAGCGGTCCTCGGGGCAGATACGCAGTATTTT. This translates into CASSPGLAVLGADTQYF.

This chain uses TRBV7-9 with TRBJ2-2, with D possibly TRBD1 on 6 matching bases. CDR1 is SEHNR and CDR2 is FQNEAQ in the germline V gene (reference sequence). The CDR3 is 15 amino acids. V was cut by 7 bases and J by 2 bases, with 14 bases left in between. The CDR3 nucleotides read TGTGCCAGCATGCCGGCACAGGGTAACACCGGGGAGCTGTTTTTT. This sequence encodes CASMPAQGNTGELFF.

The chain couples TRBV29-1 to TRBJ2-1; 7 nucleotides align to TRBD2. CDR1 is SQVTM and CDR2 is ANQGSEA in the germline V gene. Trimming cost V 3 bases and J 15 bases; bases outside gene matches: 8. The CDR3 contains 11 residues. CDR3 protein: CSVEEGGSWFF. The DNA of the CDR3 is TGCAGCGTTGAGGAGGGCGGGAGCTGGTTCTTC.

The chain carries TRBV7-2 and TRBJ1-2; D gene unclear. Germline V gives CDR1 SGHTA, CDR2 FQGNSA. CDR3 size: 14 residues. The V and J ends lost 5 bases and 3 bases respectively, with 13 bases between them. For the CDR3, the DNA is TGTGCCAGCAGCCCCGAGGCAACTTACTATGGCTACACCTTC. Its protein product is CASSPEATYYGYTF.

This rearrangement joins TRBV15 to TRBJ1-5, with 9 bases fitting TRBD1. The CDR3 spans 15 residues. Germline-derived CDR1 and CDR2 are LNHNV and YYDKDF (reference sequence). The V segment lost 1 base and the J segment 3 bases; nucleotides outside the gene matches: 1. In DNA, the CDR3 is TGTGCCACCAGCAGAGGACAGGGGGACAATCAGCCCCAGCATTTT. This translates into CATSRGQGDNQPQHF. Supplemented by reference TRBV15 and TRBJ1-5, the full variable domain reads DAMVIQNPRYQVTQFGKPVTLSCSQTLNHNVMYWYQQKSSQAPKLLFHYYDKDFNNEADTPDNFQSRRPNTSFCFLDIRSPGLGDTAMYLCATSRGQGDNQPQHFGDGTRLSIL.

This rearrangement joins TRBV29-1 to TRBJ2-1; weak D call: TRBD1 (5 bases). The CDR3 sequence is 11 residues long. The V gene lost 8 bases and the J gene lost 9 bases, with 14 bases spanning the gap. CDR1 is SQVTM, CDR2 ANQGSEA, per germline. CDR3 loop: CSLRRGSEQFF. The CDR3 DNA reads as TGCAGCCTCCGAAGGGGTAGTGAGCAGTTCTTC.

The chain joins TRBV6-4 to TRBJ1-1, with D unclear. The germline gives CDR1 MRHNA, CDR2 SNTAGT. The length of the CDR3 is 13 residues. V was pared by 4 bases and J by 2 bases, with 8 bases between. CDR3 nucleotide sequence: TGTGCCAGCAGTGCGTCCAGAAACACTGAAGCTTTCTTT. It yields the protein CASSASRNTEAFF.

The rearrangement links TRBV4-1 to TRBJ2-5; D possibly corresponds to TRBD2 (5 bases). V was clipped by 1 base and J by 1 base, with 10 bases between them. Germline V CDR1 and CDR2: MGHRA, YSYEKL. The CDR3 is made up of 15 amino acids. The CDR3 coding sequence is TGCGCCAGCAGCCAAGCCGGGAAGTTCCAAGAGACCCAGTACTTC. Amino acid sequence: CASSQAGKFQETQYF.

The chain couples TRBV5-1 to TRBJ1-2, with D uncertain. The CDR3 is 14 residues long. V shed 0 bases and J shed 8 bases, with 14 bases lying between them. In germline, CDR1 is SGHRS, CDR2 YFSETQ. The CDR3 spells CASSLAEGSEGYTF. The CDR3 DNA follows: TGCGCCAGCAGCTTGGCGGAAGGGAGTGAAGGCTACACCTTC.

As to this clone: Relative to the germline gene, one junction end is altered; a read error may explain this. The chain combines TRBV3-1 (or the pseudogene TRBV3-2) with TRBJ2-1; D is ambiguous. CDR3 length: 14 residues. Germline values: CDR1 LGHDT, CDR2 YNNKEL (reference sequence). The CDR3: CASSQVIARAWKIF. DNA of the CDR3: TGTGCCAGCAGCCAAGTAATAGCCCGAGCCTGGAAGATCTTC.

This clone showed up just once. The chain couples TRBV5-1 to TRBJ2-5, with D possibly matching TRBD2 (6 bases). The CDR3 is 16 amino acids. Germline lookup yields CDR1 SGHRS and CDR2 YFSETQ. V dropped 6 bases and J dropped 1 base, with 19 bases sitting between them. CDR3 sequence reads: CASMVEGRVGQETQYF. The CDR3 coding sequence is TGCGCCAGCATGGTGGAGGGCCGAGTTGGCCAAGAGACCCAGTACTTC.

The V and J genes are TRBV5-4 and TRBJ1-5, with D possibly being TRBD1 (5 bases). The CDR3 has 15 amino acids. Trimming removed 0 bases from V and 5 bases from J, with 12 bases in between. Germline V gene data show CDR1 as SGHNT and CDR2 as YYREEE (reference sequence). Here the CDR3 DNA reads TGTGCCAGCAGCTTGGGAACAGGCAAAGATCAGCCCCAGCATTTT. Its protein product is CASSLGTGKDQPQHF. Combining the CDR3 with reference TRBV5-4 and TRBJ1-5 gives the whole variable domain ETGVTQSPTHLIKTRGQQVTLRCSSQSGHNTVSWYQQALGQGPQFIFQYYREEENGRGNFPPRFSGLQFPNYSSELNVNALELDDSALYLCASSLGTGKDQPQHFGDGTRLSIL.

This chain connects TRBV9 to TRBJ1-2, with D perhaps TRBD1 (5 bases). V was pared by 3 bases and J by 7 bases, with 13 bases between. The germline CDR1 and CDR2 sequences are SGDLS and YYNGEE. The CDR3 is 13 amino acids. This chain's CDR3 is CASSAQGSSGYTF. The CDR3 DNA reads TGTGCCAGCAGCGCGCAGGGAAGTAGTGGCTACACCTTC. Based on the CDR3 plus reference TRBV9 and TRBJ1-2, the full variable domain is DSGVTQTPKHLITATGQRVTLRCSPRSGDLSVYWYQQSLDQGLQFLIQYYNGEERAKGNILERFSAQQFPDLHSELNLSSLELGDSALYFCASSAQGSSGYTFGSGTRLTVV.

The rearrangement uses TRBV4-2 and TRBJ2-3, with a weak D call TRBD2 (6 bases). This CDR3 is 17 amino acids long. V was trimmed by 5 bases and J by 3 bases, leaving 21 bases between them. CDR1 LGHNA and CDR2 YNFKEQ come from the germline V gene. The CDR3 region has the DNA TGTGCCAGCAGCTCTATTTTGGGGTCAAGCGGGACAGATACGCAGTATTTT. As protein: CASSSILGSSGTDTQYF.

V usage is TRBV19 and J usage is TRBJ1-1; D gene ambiguous. The CDR3 sequence is 12 residues long. Germline values: CDR1 LNHDA, CDR2 SQIVND (reference sequence). V lost 4 bases, J lost 5 bases, and 8 bases lay in between. CDR3 in DNA: TGTGCCAGTAGTAGGAGGGAAACTGAAGCTTTCTTT. Translating it yields CASSRRETEAFF.

The chain is built from TRBV2 and TRBJ2-6; D ambiguous. Germline V gene sequence: CDR1 SNHLY, CDR2 FYNNEI. With 6 bases removed from V and 0 bases from J, the gap between germline ends came to 9 bases. CDR3 size: 15 residues. The CDR3 loop reads CASSATVSGANVLTF. In DNA form, the CDR3 reads TGTGCCAGCAGCGCTACAGTCTCTGGGGCCAACGTCCTGACTTTC.

This clone was detected only once. The chain recombines TRBV27 with TRBJ1-1; 10 nucleotides match TRBD1. CDR3 length equals 15 residues. The V gene's germline CDR1 is MNHEY and CDR2 SMNVEV (reference sequence). Trimming at V came to 6 bases and at J to 10 bases, leaving 14 bases not matched to a gene. DNA for the CDR3: TGTGCCAGCAGCTCAGCCGGGACAGGGGTCTCTGGAGCTTTCTTT. Its translation: CASSSAGTGVSGAFF.

The CDR3 sequence: CASSVVAAGADTQYF. The DNA for the CDR3 is TGTGCCAGCAGCGTAGTGGCGGCGGGAGCAGATACGCAGTATTTT. The V and J genes are TRBV9 and TRBJ2-3, with TRBD2 matching 7 bases. The V segment lost 0 bases and the J segment 4 bases; nucleotides outside the gene matches: 5. CDR1 SGDLS and CDR2 YYNGEE come from the germline V gene. CDR3 size: 15 residues.

The chain uses TRBV2 and TRBJ2-4; D is ambiguous. Germline CDR1 and CDR2: SNHLY and FYNNEI. The length of the CDR3 is 11 residues. Trimming left V 6 bases short and J 5 bases short, with 5 bases between. The CDR3 sequence: CASSEENIQYF. Written as DNA, the CDR3 is TGTGCCAGCAGCGAGGAAAACATTCAGTACTTC.

This clone was counted a few times. The genes are TRBV6-2 or TRBV6-3 and TRBJ2-1, with 7 bases matching TRBD2. The CDR3 spans 16 residues. With 3 bases clipped from V and 4 bases from J, the junction kept 9 bases outside the gene matches. Germline-derived CDR1 and CDR2 are MNHEY and SVGEGT. The CDR3 DNA is TGTGCCAGCAGTTATTCCCCGGGACTACTTTACAATGAGCAGTTCTTC. The encoded protein is CASSYSPGLLYNEQFF.